What follows is one T cell receptor beta chain and its context. Sequencing used immunoSEQ multiplex PCR; TCRdb keeps in-frame clones, though not all of them. The sample holds around 68,000 clones, approximately 90% seen once. The CDR3 spans 15 residues. The trim removed 6 bases at V and 0 bases at J, leaving 4 bases unmatched. CDR1 is MNHEY, CDR2 SVGAGI, per germline. This sample was included in a study of OX40 agonist ivuxolimab in advanced cancers. Study context: The patients got ivuxolimab, which is an agonistic anti-OX40 (CD134) antibody.

The chain uses TRBV6-5 and TRBJ2-1, with TRBD2 matching 8 bases. Sample: CD4+ or CD8+ T cells sorted from blood, taken in a trial of the OX40 agonist ivuxolimab. This receptor was taken from an adult with an advanced solid tumor such as melanoma, head and neck, liver or kidney cancer. The DNA for the CDR3 is TGTGCCAGCAGATTAGCGGGGAGCTCCTACAATGAGCAGTTCTTC. This codes for CASRLAGSSYNEQFF.